These 31 T cell receptor beta chains originate from one sample sequenced in a study of regulatory T cells in long-lasting Graves disease. Time point indicated: newly diagnosed GD, antithyroid drugs for less than 3 months. The TCR library was prepared using RNA isolated from PBMCs. Building of the TCR beta libraries involved iRepertoire HTBI primers and Arm-PCR of CDR3 regions. TCRdb reprocessed the multiplex PCR reads via MiXCR and lists one record per CDR3 protein. The data hold about 470,000 distinct CDR3 sequences, with more than 12% observed a single time. This sample also belongs to another study, concerning T cells in Graves' hyperthyroidism and ophthalmopathy.

Here the sequenced sample was peripheral blood mononuclear cells (PBMCs), taken at new diagnosis, from a patient treated with antithyroid drugs. These receptors were obtained from a woman under 40 with Graves disease.

This clonotype has at least ten counts. The chain combines TRBV12-3 or TRBV12-4 with TRBJ2-7; D is uncertain. V lost 1 base, J lost 5 bases, and 6 bases lay in between. The CDR3 spans 12 residues. The CDR3 DNA follows: TGTGCCAGCAGTTTAGTTATCCACGAGCAGTACTTC. It encodes CASSLVIHEQYF.

This clonotype was detected many times. The rearrangement links TRBV12-5 to TRBJ2-5, with a weak D call TRBD2 (5 bases). CDR1 and CDR2 (germline): LGHNT, FRNRAP. The CDR3 loop spans 18 amino acids. Trimming removed 3 bases at V and 2 bases at J, with 22 bases between. For the CDR3, the DNA is TGTGCTAGTGGTTTCGGCCCTAAGGACGGGGAACGACAAGAGACCCAGTACTTC. Its protein product is CASGFGPKDGERQETQYF.

This clonotype occurred a few times. The chain carries TRBV6-2 or TRBV6-3 and TRBJ2-1; D is uncertain. Germline values: CDR1 MNHEY, CDR2 SVGEGT. Trimming pared 2 bases from V and 0 bases from J, leaving 11 bases between. This CDR3 is 16 amino acids long. CDR3 DNA sequence: TGTGCCAGCAGTTACGGTCCCCCGAGCTCCTACAATGAGCAGTTCTTC. Protein product: CASSYGPPSSYNEQFF.

This clonotype was seen many times. This chain links TRBV20-1 with TRBJ2-5; TRBD2 matches at 10 bases. CDR1 and CDR2 from the germline V gene are DFQATT and SNEGSKA (reference sequence). V dropped 0 bases and J dropped 1; count of bases not matched to a gene: 11. CDR3 length: 18 residues. The CDR3 reads CSARDRSASGSPQETQYF. CDR3 sequence (DNA): TGCAGTGCTAGAGATCGGTCGGCTAGCGGGAGCCCCCAAGAGACCCAGTACTTC.

Ten or more counts support this clonotype. The V and J genes are TRBV18 and TRBJ2-3; 7 bases are shared with TRBD1. The germline V gene encodes CDR1 KGHSH and CDR2 LQKENI. The CDR3 loop spans 17 amino acids. With 4 bases clipped from V and 4 bases from J, the junction kept 14 bases outside the gene matches. The DNA of the CDR3 is TGTGCCAGCTCACTAAGATCTCCGGGACAGAGCTCAGATACGCAGTATTTT. It yields the protein CASSLRSPGQSSDTQYF. Using reference TRBV18 and TRBJ2-3 for the parts outside the CDR3, the full variable domain is NAGVMQNPRHLVRRRGQEARLRCSPMKGHSHVYWYRQLPEEGLKFMVYLQKENIIDESGMPKERFSAEFPKEGPSILRIQQVVRGDSAAYFCASSLRSPGQSSDTQYFGPGTRLTVL.

This clonotype came up many times. The chain carries TRBV28 and TRBJ2-1; D gene ambiguous. The V end lost 4 bases, the J end lost 5 bases, and 12 bases lay between the germline ends. Per the germline V gene, CDR1 is MDHEN and CDR2 is SYDVKM. The CDR3 spans 14 residues. The CDR3 spells CASSSPSADNEQFF. The CDR3 region has the DNA TGTGCCAGCAGTTCGCCGTCGGCTGACAATGAGCAGTTCTTC.

This clonotype was counted many times. This chain uses TRBV7-9 with TRBJ2-7, with 7 positions matching TRBD2. The CDR3 loop spans 15 amino acids. The germline CDR1 and CDR2 sequences are SEHNR and FQNEAQ (reference sequence). Germline trimming cut 5 bases from V and 4 bases from J; bases unmatched to any gene: 11. CDR3 nucleotide sequence: TGTGCCAGCAGCCTGAACAGCGGGGTCTTATACGAGCAGTACTTC. Its translation is CASSLNSGVLYEQYF.

This clonotype has a handful of counts. The junction departs from germline at one end; a sequencing error may be responsible. The rearrangement links TRBV7-2 to TRBJ2-1; the D gene is possibly TRBD2 (6 bases). Germline lookup yields CDR1 SGHTA and CDR2 FQGNSA. The CDR3 is 16 amino acids. This CDR3 reads CASSPSRGGVGNERFF. CDR3 sequence (DNA): TGTGCCAGCAGCCCCTCGCGCGGCGGGGTGGGAAATGAGCGGTTCTTC.

This clonotype was observed at least ten times. The V and J genes are TRBV12-3 or TRBV12-4 and TRBJ1-6; D is unclear. V was clipped by 8 bases and J by 0 bases, with 8 bases between them. This CDR3 comprises 14 residues. CDR3 DNA: TGTGCCAGCCAGTTCCTCTCCTATAATTCACCCCTCCACTTT. It specifies CASQFLSYNSPLHF.

As DNA, the CDR3 is TGTGCCACCAGCATTAGTGTGGGAACTAATGAAAAACTGTTTTTT. Protein: CATSISVGTNEKLFF. The chain recombines TRBV15 with TRBJ1-4; D is unclear. CDR3 length: 15 amino acids. Trimming took 4 bases from V and 1 from J, leaving 10 bases between them. CDR1 is LNHNV and CDR2 is YYDKDF in the germline V gene (reference sequence).

The CDR3 loop is CSASSAGGTDTQYF. In DNA, the CDR3 is TGCAGTGCTAGCTCTGCGGGGGGCACAGATACGCAGTATTTT. The chain is built from TRBV20-1 and TRBJ2-3, with 7 bases fitting TRBD2. Germline values: CDR1 DFQATT, CDR2 SNEGSKA (reference sequence). V lost 3 bases to trimming and J lost 1 base; unmatched junction nucleotides: 4. CDR3 length: 14 residues.

About this clonotype: It may be a read error: a sequence one base away is much more abundant. The chain combines TRBV4-1 with TRBJ2-7; 9 nucleotides align to TRBD2. This CDR3 is built from 15 residues. The germline CDR1 and CDR2 sequences are MGHRA and YSYEKL. The CDR3 DNA follows: TGCGCCAGCAGCCAAGGGCGGGGGGGTATCTACGGGCAGTACTTC. It specifies CASSQGRGGIYGQYF.

This clonotype has more than one count but fewer than ten. CDR3 region: CSAKRANYGYTF. In nucleotides, the CDR3 is TGCAGTGCTAAACGGGCTAACTATGGCTACACCTTC. The V gene is TRBV20-1, the J gene TRBJ1-2; D uncertain. Germline assignment: CDR1 DFQATT and CDR2 SNEGSKA (reference sequence). The CDR3 length is 12 residues. V was shortened by 4 bases and J by 0 bases, with 6 bases between the two germline ends.

This clonotype was seen just once. A read error is possible here, since a much larger clone lies one base away. J is TRBJ2-1 and V is TRBV29-1; no definite D call. In germline, CDR1 is SQVTM, CDR2 ANQGSEA. The CDR3 covers 13 residues. CDR3 nucleotides: TGCGGCGTTGGGCCAGTGAAATACAATGAGCAGTTCTTC. As protein: CGVGPVKYNEQFF.

This chain joins TRBV7-9 and TRBJ1-4; 8 bases align to TRBD1. The CDR3 runs to 15 residues. Losses at the gene ends were 5 bases for V and 3 bases for J; bases not matched to a gene: 5. Germline values: CDR1 SEHNR, CDR2 FQNEAQ (reference sequence). The CDR3 coding sequence is TGTGCCAGCAGCGCCCAGACAGGGGCTAATGAAAAACTGTTTTTT. This translates into CASSAQTGANEKLFF.

At least ten counts were recorded for this clonotype. The chain recombines TRBV11-2 with TRBJ2-7; D not certain. The germline V gene encodes CDR1 SGHAT and CDR2 FQNNGV. V shed 4 bases and J shed 6 bases, with 13 bases lying between them. The CDR3 consists of 13 residues. CDR3 bases: TGTGCCAGCAGCTCCCCTTGGACCGTCGAGCAGTACTTC. It encodes CASSSPWTVEQYF.

The sample holds many counts of this clonotype. The chain links TRBV28 to TRBJ2-3; 7 bases line up with TRBD2. This CDR3 has 12 amino acids. V gave up 11 bases and J gave up 2 bases; unmatched junction bases: 4. The germline gives CDR1 MDHEN, CDR2 SYDVKM. Here the CDR3 DNA reads TGTGCCGGCGGGAGCTTCACAGATACGCAGTATTTT. It translates to CAGGSFTDTQYF.

Of note for this clonotype: This is likely a read error, given that the CDR3 carries no conserved phenylalanine or tryptophan at its end. The rearrangement links TRBV6-1 to TRBJ2-1; 12 bases agree with TRBD2. The V and J ends lost 11 bases and 8 bases, in that order; junction bases with no gene match: 10. Germline CDR1 MNHNS, CDR2 SASEGT. This CDR3 region has 14 residues. CDR3 residues: CACSTSGSAHEQFS. Here the CDR3 DNA reads TGTGCCTGTTCGACTAGCGGGAGCGCTCATGAGCAGTTCTCC.

Ten or more counts support this clonotype. This chain connects TRBV6-2 or TRBV6-3 to TRBJ2-3, with TRBD2 matching 10 bases. Looked up from germline, CDR1 is MNHEY and CDR2 is SVGEGT. The CDR3 sequence is 13 residues long. Trimming removed 6 bases from V and 5 bases from J; junction bases left unmatched: 2. The CDR3 spells CASRWTSGDTQYF. CDR3 DNA sequence: TGTGCCAGCAGGTGGACTAGCGGAGATACGCAGTATTTT.

This clonotype was picked up a small number of times. The V and J genes are TRBV30 and TRBJ2-5; 10 nucleotides agree with TRBD1. CDR1 is GTSNPN and CDR2 is SVGIG in the germline V gene (reference sequence). J was trimmed by 1 base and V by 3 bases; bases with no gene match: 14. This CDR3 is built from 18 residues. The chain's CDR3 is CAWSDNSGTGDPQETQYF. The CDR3 region has the DNA TGTGCCTGGAGCGATAATTCGGGGACAGGGGACCCCCAAGAGACCCAGTACTTC.

This clonotype was observed many times. The J gene is TRBJ2-1, the V gene TRBV6-1; 10 bases fit TRBD2. J lost 5 bases, V lost 6 bases, and 13 bases had no gene match. The CDR3 has 17 amino acids. Germline CDR1 reads MNHNS; CDR2 reads SASEGT. Here the CDR3 reads CASSRAASGRRNNEQFF. The CDR3 DNA sequence: TGTGCCAGCAGCCGGGCTGCTAGCGGGAGAAGGAACAATGAGCAGTTCTTC.

Details on this clonotype: Possible read error: a much larger clone is one base away. The chain employs TRBV5-1 and TRBJ2-1, with 14 bases fitting TRBD2. Losses at the gene ends were 4 bases for V and 4 bases for J; bases not matched to a gene: 4. Germline CDR1 reads SGHRS; CDR2 reads YFSETQ. This CDR3 comprises 16 residues. CDR3 in amino acids: CASSPGLAGEYNEQFF. CDR3 coding DNA: TGCGCCAGCAGCCCGGGACTAGCGGGGGAATACAATGAGCAGTTCTTC. The whole variable domain, remainder taken from reference TRBV5-1 and TRBJ2-1, is KAGVTQTPRYLIKTRGQQVTLSCSPISGHRSVSWYQQTPGQGLQFLFEYFSETQRNKGNFPGRFSGRQFSNSRSEMNVSTLELGDSALYLCASSPGLAGEYNEQFFGPGTRLTVL.

This chain joins TRBV20-1 and TRBJ2-7; TRBD1 matches 7 bases. The junction had 4 bases not matched to a gene; V was cut back by 2 bases and J by 0 bases. The CDR3 has 14 residues. CDR1 is DFQATT, CDR2 SNEGSKA, per germline (reference sequence). This CDR3 reads CSARPGTASYEQYF. CDR3 sequence (DNA): TGCAGTGCTAGACCCGGGACAGCCTCCTACGAGCAGTACTTC.

Notes on this clonotype: A much larger clonotype is one base distant, so this may be a read error. This chain connects TRBV11-1 to TRBJ1-1; 9 bases are shared with TRBD1. Germline loops: CDR1 SGHAT, CDR2 FQDESV (reference sequence). CDR3 size: 15 residues. CDR3 sequence (DNA): TGTGCCGGCAGCTTAGAGGGGACAGGGTGGACTGAAGCTTTCTTT. This codes for CAGSLEGTGWTEAFF.

This clonotype showed up many times. This chain connects TRBV11-2 to TRBJ2-5; the match to TRBD1 covers 8 bases. The V segment lost 5 bases and the J segment 2 bases; nucleotides outside the gene matches: 7. The CDR3 contains 15 residues. CDR1 and CDR2 (germline): SGHAT, FQNNGV. The CDR3 loop reads CASSLDRGAQETQYF. As DNA, the CDR3 is TGTGCCAGCAGCCTCGACAGGGGCGCACAAGAGACCCAGTACTTC.

The chain has TRBV20-1 and TRBJ1-1; D is undetermined. The CDR3 is 14 amino acids. Germline CDR1 DFQATT, CDR2 SNEGSKA (reference sequence). The V and J ends lost 0 bases and 6 bases respectively, with 14 bases between them. The CDR3: CSAREGRRRAEAFF. The CDR3, as DNA: TGCAGTGCTAGAGAGGGCAGGAGGCGGGCTGAAGCTTTCTTT.

The rearrangement joins TRBV10-3 to TRBJ2-1; D possibly matches TRBD1 or TRBD2 (5 bases each). CDR3 length equals 15 residues. Germline V gene data show CDR1 as ENHRY and CDR2 as SYGVKD. The germline V and J ends were trimmed by 4 bases and 5 bases, with 15 bases remaining between them. CDR3 nucleotide sequence: TGTGCCATCAGTGTTGGGGGACCCACAAACAATGAGCAGTTCTTC. It encodes CAISVGGPTNNEQFF.

This clonotype was seen more than once but under ten times. The V and J genes are TRBV24-1 and TRBJ2-1; D gene ambiguous. Per germline, CDR1 KGHDR and CDR2 SFDVKD. Trimming took off 4 bases at V and 4 bases at J, with 16 bases between the two ends. This CDR3 is built from 16 residues. This CDR3 is CATSDPSLSRYNEQFF. CDR3 DNA sequence: TGTGCCACCAGTGACCCGTCTCTCTCACGGTACAATGAGCAGTTCTTC.

Ten or more counts support this clonotype. This chain joins TRBV15 and TRBJ2-1; D perhaps matches TRBD1 (5 bases). The germline V and J ends were trimmed by 3 bases and 6 bases, with 12 bases remaining between them. The CDR3 sequence is 14 residues long. Looked up from germline, CDR1 is LNHNV and CDR2 is YYDKDF (reference sequence). The CDR3 DNA reads TGTGCCACCAGCAGCGTAGTTAGGGGCAATGAGCAGTTCTTC. The encoded protein is CATSSVVRGNEQFF.

This clonotype showed up many times. This chain joins TRBV7-8 and TRBJ1-5; D not resolved. Germline values: CDR1 SGHVS, CDR2 FQNEAQ. With 3 bases removed from V and 1 base from J, the gap between germline ends came to 25 bases. CDR3 length: 20 amino acids. The CDR3 loop is CASSFPIISGSPLSNQPQHF. Written as DNA, the CDR3 is TGTGCCAGCAGCTTCCCTATCATTTCAGGCTCACCTCTGAGCAATCAGCCCCAGCATTTT.

The chain employs TRBV7-2 and TRBJ2-7; the D gene is possibly TRBD1 (6 bases). The CDR3 length is 16 residues. The V gene's germline CDR1 is SGHTA and CDR2 FQGNSA. Trimming took 0 bases from V and 2 from J, leaving 14 bases between them. CDR3 coding DNA: TGTGCCAGCAGCTTAGCGGGGGCCCCTCTTGCCTACGAGCAGTACTTC. This gives the protein CASSLAGAPLAYEQYF. The full variable domain, with the rest looked up from reference TRBV7-2 and TRBJ2-7, is GAGVSQSPSNKVTEKGKDVELRCDPISGHTALYWYRQSLGQGLEFLIYFQGNSAPDKSGLPSDRFSAERTGGSVSTLTIQRTQQEDSAVYLCASSLAGAPLAYEQYFGPGTRLTVT.